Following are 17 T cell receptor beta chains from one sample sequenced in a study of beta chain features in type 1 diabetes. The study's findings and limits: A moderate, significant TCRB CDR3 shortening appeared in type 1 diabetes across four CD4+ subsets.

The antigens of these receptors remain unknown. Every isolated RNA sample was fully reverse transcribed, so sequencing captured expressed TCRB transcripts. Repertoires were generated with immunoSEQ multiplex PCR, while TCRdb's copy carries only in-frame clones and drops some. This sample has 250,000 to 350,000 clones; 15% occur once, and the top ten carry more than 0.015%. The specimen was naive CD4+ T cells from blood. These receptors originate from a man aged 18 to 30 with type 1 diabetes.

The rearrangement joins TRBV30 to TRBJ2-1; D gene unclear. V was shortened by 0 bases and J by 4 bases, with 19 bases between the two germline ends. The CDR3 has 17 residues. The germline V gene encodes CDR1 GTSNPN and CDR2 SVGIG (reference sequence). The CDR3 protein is CAWSVLGSRRLYNEQFF. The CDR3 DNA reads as TGTGCCTGGAGTGTACTCGGCTCTCGACGACTTTACAATGAGCAGTTCTTC.

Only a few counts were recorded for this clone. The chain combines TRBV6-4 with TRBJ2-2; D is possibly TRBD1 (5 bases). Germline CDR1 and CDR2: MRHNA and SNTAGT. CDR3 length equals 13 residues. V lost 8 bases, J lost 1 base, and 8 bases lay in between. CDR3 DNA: TGTGCCAGCTCTGGACAGAACACCGGGGAGCTGTTTTTT. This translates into CASSGQNTGELFF.

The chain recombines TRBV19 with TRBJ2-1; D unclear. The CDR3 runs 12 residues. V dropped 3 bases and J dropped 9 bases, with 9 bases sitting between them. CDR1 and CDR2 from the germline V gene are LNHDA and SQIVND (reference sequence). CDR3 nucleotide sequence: TGTGCCAGTAGTATGGCTAGGCGTGAGCAGTTCTTC. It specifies CASSMARREQFF.

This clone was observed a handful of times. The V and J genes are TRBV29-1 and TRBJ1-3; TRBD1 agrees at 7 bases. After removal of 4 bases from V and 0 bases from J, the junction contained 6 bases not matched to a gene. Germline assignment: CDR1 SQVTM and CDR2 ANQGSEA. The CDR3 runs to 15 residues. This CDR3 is CSVVGQTTSGNTIYF. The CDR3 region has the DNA TGCAGCGTTGTGGGACAGACTACCTCTGGAAACACCATATATTTT.

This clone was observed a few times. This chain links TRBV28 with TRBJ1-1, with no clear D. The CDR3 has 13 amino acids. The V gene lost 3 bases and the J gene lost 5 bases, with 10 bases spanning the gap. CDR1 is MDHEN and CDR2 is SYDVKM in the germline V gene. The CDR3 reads CASSFRGKTEAFF. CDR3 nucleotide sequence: TGTGCCAGCAGTTTTCGGGGAAAGACTGAAGCTTTCTTT.

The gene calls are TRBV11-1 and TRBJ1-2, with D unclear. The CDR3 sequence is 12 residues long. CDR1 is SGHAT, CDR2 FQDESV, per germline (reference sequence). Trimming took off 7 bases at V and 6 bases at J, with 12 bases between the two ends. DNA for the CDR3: TGTGCCAGCAACCCCCGCCGGGATGGCTACACCTTC. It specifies CASNPRRDGYTF.

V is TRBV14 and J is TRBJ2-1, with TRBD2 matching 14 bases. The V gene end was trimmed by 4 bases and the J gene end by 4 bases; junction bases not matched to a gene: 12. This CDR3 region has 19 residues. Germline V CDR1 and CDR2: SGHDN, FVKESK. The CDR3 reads CASSPFTLRTSGRYNEQFF. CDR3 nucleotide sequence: TGTGCCAGCAGCCCGTTTACTCTTCGGACTAGCGGGAGGTACAATGAGCAGTTCTTC.

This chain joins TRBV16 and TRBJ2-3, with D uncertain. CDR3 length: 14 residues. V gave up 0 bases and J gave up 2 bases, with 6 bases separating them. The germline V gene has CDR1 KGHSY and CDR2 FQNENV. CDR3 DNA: TGTGCCAGCAGCCAATCCGTTCCCACAGATACGCAGTATTTT. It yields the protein CASSQSVPTDTQYF.

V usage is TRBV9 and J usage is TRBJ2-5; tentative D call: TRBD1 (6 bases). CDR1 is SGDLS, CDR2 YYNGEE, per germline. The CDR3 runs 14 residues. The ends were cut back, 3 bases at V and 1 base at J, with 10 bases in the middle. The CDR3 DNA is TGTGCCAGCAGCGGAGGGACACCCCAAGAGACCCAGTACTTC. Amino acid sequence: CASSGGTPQETQYF.

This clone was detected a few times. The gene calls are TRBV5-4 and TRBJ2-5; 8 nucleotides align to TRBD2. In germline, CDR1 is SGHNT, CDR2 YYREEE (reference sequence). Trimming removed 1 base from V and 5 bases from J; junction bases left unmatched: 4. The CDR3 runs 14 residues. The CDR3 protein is CASSLREGIETQYF. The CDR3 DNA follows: TGTGCCAGCAGCTTGCGGGAGGGCATCGAGACCCAGTACTTC.

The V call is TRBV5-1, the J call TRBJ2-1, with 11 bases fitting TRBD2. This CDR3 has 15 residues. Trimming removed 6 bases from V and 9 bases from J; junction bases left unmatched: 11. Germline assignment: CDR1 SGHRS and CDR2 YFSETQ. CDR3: CASTWGIAGGGEQFF. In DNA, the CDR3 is TGCGCCAGCACCTGGGGAATAGCGGGAGGGGGTGAGCAGTTCTTC.

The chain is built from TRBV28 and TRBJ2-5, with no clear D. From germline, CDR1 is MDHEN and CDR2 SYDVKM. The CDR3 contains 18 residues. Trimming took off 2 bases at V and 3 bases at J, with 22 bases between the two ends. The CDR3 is CASSLVTPPTLREETQYF. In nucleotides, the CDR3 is TGTGCCAGCAGTTTAGTGACTCCTCCCACACTTCGAGAAGAGACCCAGTACTTC.

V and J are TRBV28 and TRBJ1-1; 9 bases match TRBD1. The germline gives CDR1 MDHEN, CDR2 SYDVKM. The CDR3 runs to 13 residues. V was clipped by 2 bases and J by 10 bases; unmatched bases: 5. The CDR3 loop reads CASSLGTGRGAFF. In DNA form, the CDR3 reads TGTGCCAGCAGTTTAGGGACAGGGCGGGGAGCTTTCTTT.

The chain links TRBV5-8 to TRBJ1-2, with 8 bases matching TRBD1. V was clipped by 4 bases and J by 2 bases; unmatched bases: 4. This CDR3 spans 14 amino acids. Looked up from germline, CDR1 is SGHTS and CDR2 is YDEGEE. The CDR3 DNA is TGTGCCAGCAGCGGGAGGACAGGGAACTATGGCTACACCTTC. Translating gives CASSGRTGNYGYTF.

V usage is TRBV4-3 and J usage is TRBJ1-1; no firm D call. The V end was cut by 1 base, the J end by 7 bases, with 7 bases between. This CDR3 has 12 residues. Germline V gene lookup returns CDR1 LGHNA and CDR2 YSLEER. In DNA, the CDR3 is TGCGCCAGCAGCCAAGGAGGTCGTGAAGCTTTCTTT. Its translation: CASSQGGREAFF.

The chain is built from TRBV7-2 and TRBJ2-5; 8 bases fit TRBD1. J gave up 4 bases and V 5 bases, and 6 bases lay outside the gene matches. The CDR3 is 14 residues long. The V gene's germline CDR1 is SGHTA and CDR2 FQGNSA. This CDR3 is CASSQLQGAETQYF. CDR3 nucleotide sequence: TGTGCCAGCAGCCAACTGCAGGGGGCAGAGACCCAGTACTTC.

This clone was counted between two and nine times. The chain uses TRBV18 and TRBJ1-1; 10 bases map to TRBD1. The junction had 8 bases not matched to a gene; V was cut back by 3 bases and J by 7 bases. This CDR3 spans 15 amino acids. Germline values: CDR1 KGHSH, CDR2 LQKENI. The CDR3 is CASSPTRDRGNEAFF. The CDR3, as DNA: TGTGCCAGCTCACCGACTCGGGACAGGGGTAATGAAGCTTTCTTT.